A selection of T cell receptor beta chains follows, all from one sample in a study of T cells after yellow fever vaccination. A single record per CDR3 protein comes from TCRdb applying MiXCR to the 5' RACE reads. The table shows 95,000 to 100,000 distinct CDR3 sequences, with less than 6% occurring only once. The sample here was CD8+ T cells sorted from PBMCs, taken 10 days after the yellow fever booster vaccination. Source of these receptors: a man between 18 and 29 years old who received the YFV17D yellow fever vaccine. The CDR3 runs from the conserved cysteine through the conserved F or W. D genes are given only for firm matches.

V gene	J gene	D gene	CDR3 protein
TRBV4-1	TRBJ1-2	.	CASSQVIREKDYGYTF
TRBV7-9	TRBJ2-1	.	CASSSPTGGHNEQFF
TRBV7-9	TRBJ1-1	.	CASTDAGTEAFF
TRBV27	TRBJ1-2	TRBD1	CASSLSGQGPYGYTF
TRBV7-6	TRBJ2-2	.	CASSLVSGNTGELFF
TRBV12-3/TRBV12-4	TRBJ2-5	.	CASSSDETQYF
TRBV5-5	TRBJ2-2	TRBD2	CASSLYGSGVPGELFF
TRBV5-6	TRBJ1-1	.	CARCLEGFGTPAEAFF
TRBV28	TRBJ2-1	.	CASSFGVGNEQFF
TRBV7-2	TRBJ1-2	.	CASQTENYGYTF
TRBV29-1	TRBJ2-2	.	CSSRDWNTGELFF
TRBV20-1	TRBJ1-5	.	CSARDPGRVDQPQHF
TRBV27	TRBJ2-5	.	CASSYGDATQETQYF
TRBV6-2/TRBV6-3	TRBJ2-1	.	CASNSGALEQFF
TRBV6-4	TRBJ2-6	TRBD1	CASSDSTGAGANVLTF
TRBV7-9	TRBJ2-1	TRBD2	CASSLVDSGGAAQFF